This is a list of T cell receptor beta chains from one sample in a study of T-cell memory formation after mild COVID-19. TCRdb recomputed calls from the 5' RACE reads with MiXCR, one row per CDR3 protein. The sample contains about 270,000 distinct CDR3 sequences, roughly 15% of which appear only once. The sample taken for sequencing was PBMCs or a T cell subset sorted from them (not recorded which). These receptors were collected from an adult woman who had mild COVID-19 (a few samples of this study predate the infection). Cell type and time point are not known. CDR3s include the opening cysteine and the closing phenylalanine or tryptophan. The D gene is left open where the match is weak. Part of the rows lack a size; the others show once, few, many or a class for expanded clones.

v_call	clone_size	d_call	cdr3_length	j_call	cdr3_aa	cdr3_nt
TRBV27	NA	TRBD1	15	TRBJ1-2	CASSPWTGGPYGYTF	TGTGCCAGCAGTCCATGGACAGGGGGGCCCTATGGCTACACCTTC
TRBV2	NA	TRBD2	15	TRBJ2-7	CASSVSGGPSYEQYF	TGTGCCAGCAGTGTGAGCGGGGGGCCATCCTACGAGCAGTACTTC
TRBV11-1	few	TRBD1	15	TRBJ1-1	CASSSRDRVLTEAFF	TGTGCCAGCAGCTCGCGGGACAGGGTATTAACTGAAGCTTTCTTT
TRBV18	few	NA	14	TRBJ1-2	CASSPSWDTYGYTF	TGTGCCAGCTCACCGTCCTGGGACACCTATGGCTACACCTTC
TRBV10-3	once	TRBD1	13	TRBJ2-2	CAIQGANTGELFF	TGTGCCATACAGGGGGCGAACACCGGGGAGCTGTTTTTT
TRBV12-3/TRBV12-4	few	NA	14	TRBJ2-7	CASSLIHGTREQYF	TGTGCCAGCAGTTTGATTCACGGTACCAGGGAGCAGTACTTC
TRBV5-1	NA	NA	17	TRBJ2-3	CASSLAPTGFSTDTQYF	TGCGCCAGCAGCTTGGCCCCCACAGGGTTTAGCACAGATACGCAGTATTTT
TRBV20-1	few	NA	14	TRBJ2-3	CSAKFRARTDTQYF	TGCAGTGCTAAGTTCAGAGCTCGCACAGATACGCAGTATTTT
TRBV20-1	NA	NA	14	TRBJ1-6	CSATPVLYNSPLHF	TGCAGTGCCACCCCAGTCCTCTATAATTCACCCCTCCACTTT
TRBV12-3/TRBV12-4	NA	NA	15	TRBJ2-1	CASSLAQMRLNEQFF	TGTGCCAGCAGTTTAGCCCAGATGAGGCTAAATGAGCAGTTCTTC
TRBV20-1	many	TRBD2	16	TRBJ2-7	CSARDIAGSSSYEQYF	TGCAGTGCTAGAGATATAGCGGGAAGCTCCTCCTACGAGCAGTACTTC
TRBV4-3	few	NA	14	TRBJ2-7	CASSQSDSSYEQYF	TGCGCCAGCAGCCAGTCGGACAGCTCCTACGAGCAGTACTTC
TRBV7-2	NA	TRBD2	14	TRBJ2-5	CASSLGRESETQYF	TGTGCCAGCAGCTTAGGGCGGGAGTCAGAGACCCAGTACTTC
TRBV15	once	NA	14	TRBJ2-7	CATSRGGPVYEQYF	TGTGCCACCAGCAGAGGGGGACCAGTATACGAGCAGTACTTC
TRBV5-5	NA	NA	13	TRBJ2-5	CASSLWGVETQYF	TGTGCCAGCAGCTTGTGGGGGGTAGAGACCCAGTACTTC
TRBV5-1	NA	NA	16	TRBJ2-1	CASVIGAPSSYNEQFF	TGCGCCAGCGTTATAGGGGCACCGTCTTCCTACAATGAGCAGTTCTTC
TRBV5-1	few	TRBD2	17	TRBJ2-3	CASSLALAGANTDTQYF	TGCGCCAGCAGCTTGGCGCTAGCGGGGGCCAACACAGATACGCAGTATTTT